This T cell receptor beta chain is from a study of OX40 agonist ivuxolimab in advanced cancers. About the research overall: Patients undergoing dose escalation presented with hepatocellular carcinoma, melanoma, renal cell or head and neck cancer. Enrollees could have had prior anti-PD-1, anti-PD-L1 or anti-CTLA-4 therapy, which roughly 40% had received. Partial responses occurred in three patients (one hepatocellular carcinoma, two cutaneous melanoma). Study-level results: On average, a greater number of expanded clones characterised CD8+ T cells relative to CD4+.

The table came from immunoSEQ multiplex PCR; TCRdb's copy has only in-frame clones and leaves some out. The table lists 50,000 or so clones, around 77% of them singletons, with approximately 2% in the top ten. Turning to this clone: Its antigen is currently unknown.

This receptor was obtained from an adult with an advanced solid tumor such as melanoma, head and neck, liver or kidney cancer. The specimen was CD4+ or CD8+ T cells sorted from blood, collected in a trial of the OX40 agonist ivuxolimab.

The CDR3 nucleotides read TGTGCCAGCAGCCAAGGTCGGCTAGCGGGAGTCGGGTCCTACAATGAGCAGTTCTTC. The encoded protein is CASSQGRLAGVGSYNEQFF. V gene TRBV4-2 combines with J gene TRBJ2-1, with TRBD2 matching 10 bases. There are 19 residues in the CDR3. CDR1 and CDR2 from the germline V gene are LGHNA and YNFKEQ. Trimming removed 1 base from V and 1 base from J; junction bases left unmatched: 10.